This is a list of T cell receptor beta chains from one sample in a study of T-cell reconstitution after alpha-beta-depleted transplantation in children. TCRdb reprocessed the PCR reads via MiXCR and lists one record per CDR3 protein. The sample yields over 550,000 distinct CDR3 sequences, roughly a tenth seen once. The input for sequencing was PBMCs from the stem cell graft donor, taken from the stem cell graft. The receptors were sampled from a human donor who donated a stem cell graft to a child with acute myeloid leukemia. The CDR3 runs from the conserved cysteine through the conserved F or W. The D gene is left open where the match is weak. Size values are once, few and many counts, or a class for expanded clones, and some rows have none.

CAIMRTSGMVWTGELFF,TGTGCCATTATGCGGACGTCGGGTATGGTATGGACCGGGGAGCTGTTTTTT,NA,few,TRBJ2-2,TRBV10-3
CASSGTGAKNIQYF,TGTGCCAGCAGTGGGACTGGGGCCAAAAACATTCAGTACTTC,NA,NA,TRBJ2-4,TRBV7-2
CASSFLPTGELFF,TGTGCCAGCAGCTTCCTCCCGACCGGGGAGCTGTTTTTT,NA,NA,TRBJ2-2,TRBV7-2
CATSRSGRSTYEQYF,TGTGCCACCAGCAGATCGGGCAGGAGTACCTACGAGCAGTACTTC,NA,few,TRBJ2-7,TRBV15
CAWSFPTGSHEAFF,TGTGCCTGGAGTTTTCCTACGGGCTCCCATGAAGCTTTCTTT,NA,few,TRBJ1-1,TRBV30
CASSLGGSYSNQPQHF,TGCGCCAGCAGCTTGGGAGGGTCTTATAGCAATCAGCCCCAGCATTTT,NA,many,TRBJ1-5,TRBV5-1
CASRNPGQGLDEQFF,TGTGCCAGCAGGAACCCGGGACAGGGGTTGGATGAGCAGTTCTTC,TRBD1,NA,TRBJ2-1,TRBV12-3/TRBV12-4
CATCLGVYNEQFF,TGTGCCACCTGCTTAGGAGTCTACAATGAGCAGTTCTTC,NA,NA,TRBJ2-1,TRBV13
CASGRGTGALETQYF,TGTGCCAGCGGTCGCGGGACAGGGGCTTTAGAGACCCAGTACTTC,TRBD1,NA,TRBJ2-5,TRBV27
CASCPSGESYEQYF,TGCGCCAGCTGCCCGAGCGGGGAGTCCTACGAGCAGTACTTC,TRBD2,NA,TRBJ2-7,TRBV5-1
CASSMDGAETQYF,TGCGCCAGCAGCATGGACGGAGCAGAGACCCAGTACTTC,NA,few,TRBJ2-5,TRBV5-1
CATSDRDRGGETQYF,TGTGCCACCAGTGACCGGGACAGGGGGGGAGAGACCCAGTACTTC,TRBD1,many,TRBJ2-5,TRBV24-1
CSVTFETSGSNAGNEQFF,TGCAGCGTCACATTCGAGACTAGCGGGAGCAATGCGGGCAATGAGCAGTTCTTC,TRBD2,few,TRBJ2-1,TRBV29-1
CATSRESGDLGNTIYF,TGTGCCACCAGCAGAGAGAGTGGTGACTTAGGAAACACCATATATTTT,NA,NA,TRBJ1-3,TRBV15